These T cell receptor beta chains were read from a single sample in a study of neurological immune-mediated disorders. TCRdb re-derived calls from the 5' RACE reads in MiXCR, one entry per CDR3 protein. The sample consists of around 100,000 distinct CDR3 sequences, 9.5% to 14% of them appearing once. The sample was PBMCs. The receptors stem from a female donor with HTLV-1-associated myelopathy (HAM/TSP). Each CDR3 is given with its conserved first and last residue. Fields, in order: clone size, J gene, V gene, D gene, CDR3 protein, CDR3 DNA. D genes are given only for firm matches. Size is omitted from some rows. Given values are once, few, many or a class for expanded clones.

>many|TRBJ2-1|TRBV6-6|TRBD1
CASSYQGVGEQFF
TGTGCCAGCAGTTATCAGGGGGTTGGTGAGCAGTTCTTC
>few|TRBJ2-3|TRBV10-3|TRBD2
CAIKTSGGRTDTQYF
TGTGCCATCAAAACAAGCGGGGGCCGAACAGATACGCAGTATTTT
>many|TRBJ2-3|TRBV4-2|.
CASSQDLGGDTQYF
TGTGCCAGCAGCCAAGATTTAGGGGGAGATACGCAGTATTTT
>many|TRBJ2-6|TRBV12-3/TRBV12-4|.
CASSGVSGANVLTF
TGTGCCAGCTCAGGAGTTTCTGGGGCCAACGTCCTGACTTTC
>many|TRBJ1-1|TRBV12-3/TRBV12-4|.
CASSPHQVSEAFF
TGTGCCAGCAGTCCTCACCAGGTATCTGAAGCTTTCTTT
>many|TRBJ1-1|TRBV5-1|.
CASTFSHRSEAFF
TGCGCCAGCACCTTTTCGCACAGATCCGAAGCTTTCTTT
>many|TRBJ2-5|TRBV3-1|.
CASSPSDILVETQYF
TGTGCCAGCAGCCCTTCAGACATTCTGGTGGAGACCCAGTACTTC
>many|TRBJ2-2|TRBV5-6|TRBD2
CATKKRGGSNTGELFF
TGTGCCACCAAGAAGCGGGGGGGCTCGAACACCGGGGAGCTGTTTTTT
>.|TRBJ2-1|TRBV20-1|.
CSASLPGEGSNEQFF
TGCAGTGCTAGTCTCCCAGGGGAGGGTTCCAATGAGCAGTTCTTC
>many|TRBJ2-7|TRBV20-1|.
CSARALRRSEQYF
TGCAGTGCTAGGGCTTTGAGGAGGAGCGAGCAGTACTTC
>many|TRBJ1-3|TRBV5-6|.
CASSLARTAGNTIYF
TGTGCCAGCAGCTTGGCCCGAACGGCTGGAAACACCATATATTTT
>many|TRBJ2-4|TRBV7-6|.
CASSLGEGGAKNIQYF
TGTGCCAGCAGCTTAGGAGAGGGTGGAGCCAAAAACATTCAGTACTTC
>many|TRBJ2-3|TRBV29-1|.
CSVGVNLGDTQYF
TGCAGCGTCGGGGTTAACCTCGGGGATACGCAGTATTTT
>many|TRBJ2-7|TRBV9|TRBD2
CASSVDGGLSEQYF
TGTGCCAGCAGCGTAGACGGGGGGTTATCAGAGCAGTACTTC
>many|TRBJ1-6|TRBV5-1|TRBD1
CASSLDRGSGSPLHF
TGCGCCAGCAGCTTGGACAGGGGATCGGGTTCACCCCTCCACTTT
>many|TRBJ2-7|TRBV10-3|TRBD2
CAINVGLAGTYEQYF
TGTGCCATCAATGTTGGTTTAGCGGGAACCTACGAGCAGTACTTC
>many|TRBJ2-2|TRBV7-9|TRBD1
CASSRAGTGSTGELFF
TGTGCCAGCAGCCGAGCCGGGACAGGGAGCACCGGGGAGCTGTTTTTT
>many|TRBJ2-1|TRBV6-5|TRBD2
CASSSPGLAGVYNEQFF
TGTGCCAGCAGTTCGCCCGGACTAGCGGGAGTTTACAATGAGCAGTTCTTC
>few|TRBJ2-3|TRBV20-1|TRBD2
CSARPPRGLAGGHGDTQYF
TGCAGTGCTAGACCACCGAGAGGTTTAGCGGGGGGGCATGGGGATACGCAGTATTTT
>many|TRBJ2-5|TRBV4-1|TRBD2
CASSPRPERGYQETQYF
TGCGCCAGCAGCCCCCGTCCAGAGCGGGGATACCAAGAGACCCAGTACTTC
>many|TRBJ2-1|TRBV7-9|.
CASSLGGASSYNEQFF
TGTGCCAGCAGCCTAGGAGGGGCGAGCTCCTACAATGAGCAGTTCTTC
>many|TRBJ1-4|TRBV5-1|.
CASSLGVSGATNEKLFF
TGCGCCAGCAGCTTGGGCGTCAGCGGAGCAACTAATGAAAAACTGTTTTTT
>many|TRBJ2-3|TRBV15|.
CATSGLRGITDTQYF
TGTGCCACCAGCGGATTACGGGGGATCACAGATACGCAGTATTTT
>few|TRBJ1-2|TRBV10-3|TRBD1
CAISGTGKEGYTF
TGTGCCATCAGTGGGACAGGGAAGGAAGGCTACACCTTC
>many|TRBJ1-2|TRBV19|.
CASESGGGAVLGYTF
TGTGCCAGCGAATCCGGCGGGGGCGCGGTTCTGGGCTACACCTTC
>many|TRBJ2-7|TRBV29-1|TRBD1
CSVEGHGQGRSYEQYF
TGCAGCGTTGAAGGGCATGGACAGGGGAGATCCTACGAGCAGTACTTC
>many|TRBJ1-1|TRBV29-1|TRBD1
CSGDRGRSTEAFF
TGCAGCGGGGACAGGGGGCGAAGCACTGAAGCTTTCTTT
>many|TRBJ2-7|TRBV7-2|TRBD2
CASSSPGGAGQYF
TGTGCCAGCAGCTCCCCGGGAGGGGCCGGGCAGTACTTC
>.|TRBJ2-7|TRBV6-6|TRBD1
CASSAQFRGSGSYEQYF
TGTGCCAGCAGTGCCCAATTCAGGGGGTCTGGTTCCTACGAGCAGTACTTC
>many|TRBJ2-1|TRBV20-1|.
CSASRPTYNEQFF
TGCAGTGCTAGTCGCCCTACCTACAATGAGCAGTTCTTC
>many|TRBJ2-5|TRBV28|.
CASSMPGTPETQYF
TGTGCCAGCAGTATGCCCGGGACTCCCGAGACCCAGTACTTC
>few|TRBJ1-5|TRBV7-8|TRBD1
CASSDRGGASNQPQHF
TGTGCCAGCAGCGACAGGGGGGGGGCGAGCAATCAGCCCCAGCATTTT
>many|TRBJ2-7|TRBV12-3/TRBV12-4|.
CASSLGDTYPDEQYF
TGTGCCAGCAGCTTAGGCGACACGTACCCTGACGAGCAGTACTTC
>many|TRBJ2-7|TRBV20-1|TRBD1
CSANRDRDTKQYF
TGCAGTGCTAACCGGGACAGGGATACCAAGCAGTACTTC
>few|TRBJ2-7|TRBV5-1|.
CASSLEGPASYEQYF
TGCGCCAGCAGCTTGGAGGGTCCCGCCTCCTACGAGCAGTACTTC